These T cell receptor beta chains were read from a single sample in a study of blood T cell repertoires in COVID-19. Assay used: immunoSEQ multiplex PCR; TCRdb lists only in-frame clones, some missing. The sample shows 250,000 or so clones, roughly 85% of them seen only once. Sequenced material: PBMCs or T cells enriched from blood (not recorded which). The receptors come from a woman aged 40 to 50 who had been exposed to COVID-19. Both conserved end residues are part of each CDR3. A D gene is named only where the DNA matches it firmly. Expanded clones are given a class, and other clones once, few, many or no size at all.

>once|TRBJ2-2|TRBD2|TRBV4-3
TGCGCCAGCACCTCTTGGGCGGGGGGCCGGAGGGACACCGGGGAGCTGTTTTTT
CASTSWAGGRRDTGELFF
>few|TRBJ1-2|.|TRBV13
TGTGCCAGCAGCTTAGATTCGGGGTACTATGGCTACACCTTC
CASSLDSGYYGYTF
>.|TRBJ1-1|.|TRBV7-3
TGTGCCAGCGCTCGCCAGGCAAACACTGAAGCTTTCTTT
CASARQANTEAFF
>.|TRBJ1-3|.|TRBV28
TGTGCCAGCGGATTACTAGACAGGGGAAACACCATATATTTT
CASGLLDRGNTIYF
>once|TRBJ1-2|.|TRBV19
TGTGCCAGTATCTCAGGGAAAGACTATGGCTACACCTTC
CASISGKDYGYTF
>.|TRBJ1-4|.|TRBV7-9
TGTGCCAGCAGCTTAGGGCCGTGGTCAGAGGGTGAAAAACTGTTTTTT
CASSLGPWSEGEKLFF
>once|TRBJ1-6|.|TRBV6-6
TGTGCCAGCAGTAAGACAGTCAACGCCAGGGATTCACCCCTCCACTTT
CASSKTVNARDSPLHF
>.|TRBJ2-3|TRBD1|TRBV6-1
TGTGCCAGCAGTGAAGCAGGGGGCTGGGAAGATACGCAGTATTTT
CASSEAGGWEDTQYF
>.|TRBJ2-1|TRBD2|TRBV6-1
TGTGCCAGCAGTGGAGCGGGGCACTCCTACAATGAGCAGTTCTTC
CASSGAGHSYNEQFF
>.|TRBJ2-7|.|TRBV7-2
TGTGCCAGCAGCTTAATATTTACCTACGAGCAGTACTTC
CASSLIFTYEQYF
>.|TRBJ2-1|TRBD1|TRBV6-5
TGTGCCTTCCTCGGGACAGCTTTCTATGAGCAGTTCTTC
CAFLGTAFYEQFF
>.|TRBJ1-6|.|TRBV27
TGTGCCAGCAGTTTATCACAGGGTTCACCCCTCCACTTT
CASSLSQGSPLHF
>once|TRBJ2-1|TRBD2|TRBV19
TGTGCCAGTAGTATCGGCCGTGGTGAACTAGCGGGGGGTGTGGATGAGCAGTTCTTC
CASSIGRGELAGGVDEQFF
>few|TRBJ1-2|.|TRBV5-1
TGCGCCAGCAGCTTGGTCCCCCGAGGTGATGTCTATGGCTACACCTTC
CASSLVPRGDVYGYTF
>.|TRBJ2-1|TRBD2|TRBV27
TGTGCCAGCAGTTTCATGACTAGCGGGGGGCCCTCCTACAATGAGCAGTTCTTC
CASSFMTSGGPSYNEQFF
>.|TRBJ2-3|TRBD2|TRBV9
TGTGCCAGCAGCGCCTATGGACTAGCGGGGGTAAGCACAGATACGCAGTATTTT
CASSAYGLAGVSTDTQYF
>.|TRBJ2-5|TRBD2|TRBV4-1
TGCGCCAGCAGCCAAGATTCTAGCGGAGAGACCCAGTACTTC
CASSQDSSGETQYF